The 31 T cell receptor beta chains below were found in one sample sequenced in a study of blood T cell repertoires in COVID-19. Profiled with immunoSEQ multiplex PCR; TCRdb holds only in-frame clones, not every one. The sample includes 200,000 to 250,000 clones, 80% to 90% of them seen just once. Sequencing was carried out using PBMCs or T cells enriched from blood (not recorded which). The receptors originated from a woman aged 50 to 65 who had been exposed to COVID-19.

V is TRBV11-2 and J is TRBJ1-4; 8 bases agree with TRBD1. V trimming: 5 bases; J trimming: 7 bases; junction bases outside the gene matches: 9. The CDR3 contains 15 residues. Germline CDR1 and CDR2: SGHAT and FQNNGV. The CDR3 DNA reads TGTGCCAGCAGCGTAGGACAGGGTGTACTTGAAAAACTGTTTTTT. Amino acid sequence: CASSVGQGVLEKLFF.

The chain recombines TRBV5-4 with TRBJ2-4, with 7 bases lining up with TRBD2. This CDR3 has 15 amino acids. Germline lookup yields CDR1 SGHNT and CDR2 YYREEE (reference sequence). Germline trimming cut 4 bases from V and 1 base from J; bases unmatched to any gene: 5. Written as DNA, the CDR3 is TGTGCCAGCAGCGCCGGGCGGGAGGCCAAAAACATTCAGTACTTC. It codes for CASSAGREAKNIQYF.

The CDR3 DNA is TGTGCCAGTACAGAGCGGGGGCTTAGCACAGATACGCAGTATTTT. This encodes CASTERGLSTDTQYF. The rearrangement links TRBV19 to TRBJ2-3, with 8 bases matching TRBD2. Germline V lookup: CDR1 LNHDA, CDR2 SQIVND (reference sequence). The CDR3 contains 15 residues. V shed 7 bases and J 0 bases; nucleotides not matched to a gene: 6.

The V gene is TRBV7-2, the J gene TRBJ2-5; 9 bases line up with TRBD1. The V gene end was trimmed by 5 bases and the J gene end by 5 bases; junction bases not matched to a gene: 9. Germline lookup yields CDR1 SGHTA and CDR2 FQGNSA. This CDR3 is 15 amino acids long. Here the CDR3 reads CASSAQQGAWETQYF. CDR3 nucleotides: TGTGCCAGCAGCGCCCAACAGGGGGCTTGGGAGACCCAGTACTTC. The whole variable domain, filled in from reference TRBV7-2 and TRBJ2-5, reads GAGVSQSPSNKVTEKGKDVELRCDPISGHTALYWYRQSLGQGLEFLIYFQGNSAPDKSGLPSDRFSAERTGGSVSTLTIQRTQQEDSAVYLCASSAQQGAWETQYFGPGTRLLVL.

J is TRBJ2-7 and V is TRBV11-2; perhaps TRBD2 as D (7 bases). The CDR3 totals 15 residues. CDR1 and CDR2 (germline): SGHAT, FQNNGV. Trimming stripped 5 bases from V and 0 bases from J, with 14 bases between. The CDR3 loop is CASSGPRGPSYEQYF. CDR3 DNA sequence: TGTGCCAGCAGCGGGCCGCGGGGGCCCTCCTACGAGCAGTACTTC.

This chain connects TRBV18 to TRBJ2-7; possibly TRBD1 for D (6 bases). The CDR3 has 13 amino acids. The germline V gene has CDR1 KGHSH and CDR2 LQKENI. V was trimmed by 4 bases and J by 0 bases, leaving 7 bases between them. The CDR3 region has the DNA TGTGCCAGCTCACAGGACAGCTCCTACGAGCAGTACTTC. Residues: CASSQDSSYEQYF.

This sequence joins TRBV7-2 and TRBJ1-2; D remains ambiguous. V was shortened by 4 bases and J by 1 base, with 10 bases between the two germline ends. This CDR3 has 14 residues. CDR1 and CDR2 from the germline V gene are SGHTA and FQGNSA. CDR3 loop: CASSSTYVNYGYTF. CDR3 nucleotide sequence: TGTGCCAGCAGCTCCACATATGTTAACTATGGCTACACCTTC.

The chain joins TRBV30 to TRBJ1-6; 9 bases line up with TRBD1. This CDR3 contains 15 residues. V lost 4 bases and J lost 7; bases outside the gene matches: 8. CDR1 and CDR2 from the germline V gene are GTSNPN and SVGIG (reference sequence). The CDR3 nucleotides are TGTGCCTGGAAAGTGACCGGGACAGGGAATTCACCCCTCCACTTT. This sequence encodes CAWKVTGTGNSPLHF. The full variable domain, its missing parts supplied by reference TRBV30 and TRBJ1-6, is SQTIHQWPATLVQPVGSPLSLECTVEGTSNPNLYWYRQAAGRGLQLLFYSVGIGQISSEVPQNLSASRPQDRQFILSSKKLLLSDSGFYLCAWKVTGTGNSPLHFGNGTRLTVT.

This sequence joins TRBV30 and TRBJ2-3, with 7 positions matching TRBD1. Germline CDR1 reads GTSNPN; CDR2 reads SVGIG (reference sequence). Germline trimming cut 1 base from V and 14 bases from J; bases unmatched to any gene: 18. The CDR3 consists of 15 residues. The CDR3 DNA sequence: TGTGCCTGGAGTGCCGGGACAGTGGAAGTATCGTCTTCGTATTTT. Its translation is CAWSAGTVEVSSSYF. Combining the CDR3 with reference TRBV30 and TRBJ2-3 gives the whole variable domain SQTIHQWPATLVQPVGSPLSLECTVEGTSNPNLYWYRQAAGRGLQLLFYSVGIGQISSEVPQNLSASRPQDRQFILSSKKLLLSDSGFYLCAWSAGTVEVSSSYFGPGTRLTVL.

The CDR3 is CASSSTGYEQYF. The CDR3 DNA follows: TGTGCCAGCAGTTCGACAGGGTACGAGCAGTACTTC. The chain links TRBV12-3 or TRBV12-4 to TRBJ2-7; 7 bases are a match to TRBD1. V lost 4 bases to trimming and J lost 4 bases; unmatched junction nucleotides: 1. The CDR3 consists of 12 residues.

This chain uses TRBV11-2 with TRBJ1-4; TRBD1 is a possible D gene (6 bases). The CDR3 consists of 14 residues. Germline V lookup: CDR1 SGHAT, CDR2 FQNNGV. Trimming stripped 3 bases from V and 10 bases from J, with 15 bases between. For the CDR3, the DNA is TGTGCCAGCAGCTTGGGCAGGGGAGGGGTAAAACTGTTTTTT. Amino acid sequence: CASSLGRGGVKLFF.

CDR3 nucleotides: TGTGCCAGCAGCGTAGAAACATTTGATACGCAGTATTTT. Encoded protein: CASSVETFDTQYF. The J gene is TRBJ2-3, the V gene TRBV9; the D is unclear. The V gene lost 0 bases and the J gene lost 6 bases, with 8 bases spanning the gap. The germline gives CDR1 SGDLS, CDR2 YYNGEE. The CDR3 consists of 13 residues. The full variable domain, with the rest looked up from reference TRBV9 and TRBJ2-3, is DSGVTQTPKHLITATGQRVTLRCSPRSGDLSVYWYQQSLDQGLQFLIQYYNGEERAKGNILERFSAQQFPDLHSELNLSSLELGDSALYFCASSVETFDTQYFGPGTRLTVL.

This chain joins TRBV11-2 and TRBJ2-1; 8 nucleotides align to TRBD2. This CDR3 has 16 residues. The V gene end was trimmed by 2 bases and the J gene end by 3 bases; junction bases not matched to a gene: 6. The germline V gene encodes CDR1 SGHAT and CDR2 FQNNGV. The CDR3: CASSLNWRGVYNEQFF. CDR3 DNA: TGTGCCAGCAGCTTAAACTGGCGGGGGGTCTACAATGAGCAGTTCTTC. The whole variable domain, filled in from reference TRBV11-2 and TRBJ2-1, reads EAGVAQSPRYKIIEKRQSVAFWCNPISGHATLYWYQQILGQGPKLLIQFQNNGVVDDSQLPKDRFSAERLKGVDSTLKIQPAKLEDSAVYLCASSLNWRGVYNEQFFGPGTRLTVL.

The sample holds one count of this clone. The rearrangement links TRBV7-9 to TRBJ1-3; TRBD1 agrees at 7 bases. Germline CDR1 reads SEHNR; CDR2 reads FQNEAQ (reference sequence). Trimming took 6 bases from V and 2 from J; bases not matched to a gene: 4. CDR3 length: 14 residues. The DNA for the CDR3 is TGTGCCAGCAGACAGGGGAGCACTGGAAACACCATATATTTT. Amino acid sequence: CASRQGSTGNTIYF.

The chain couples TRBV7-2 to TRBJ2-5, with 7 bases aligning to TRBD1. The V gene end was trimmed by 6 bases and the J gene end by 5 bases; junction bases not matched to a gene: 12. Germline CDR1 reads SGHTA; CDR2 reads FQGNSA. The CDR3 is 15 amino acids. This CDR3 is CASSFQPGQSETQYF. In DNA, the CDR3 is TGTGCCAGCAGTTTCCAACCGGGACAGAGCGAGACCCAGTACTTC.

The genes are TRBV27 and TRBJ2-2; 7 nucleotides match TRBD1. V lost 7 bases and J lost 3; bases outside the gene matches: 11. In germline, CDR1 is MNHEY, CDR2 SMNVEV (reference sequence). The CDR3 is 16 residues long. The DNA for the CDR3 is TGTGCCAGCACCTCCTGGACAGGACAGGACACCGGGGAGCTGTTTTTT. Translating it yields CASTSWTGQDTGELFF.

V usage is TRBV19 and J usage is TRBJ1-4, with D perhaps matching TRBD1 (5 bases). V gave up 5 bases and J gave up 5 bases, with 15 bases separating them. The CDR3 has 15 residues. Looked up from germline, CDR1 is LNHDA and CDR2 is SQIVND (reference sequence). CDR3 coding DNA: TGTGCCAGTAGTGTTCTATCCGGGGGGAATGAAAAACTGTTTTTT. Its protein is CASSVLSGGNEKLFF.

This clone was picked up one time. The rearrangement joins TRBV27 to TRBJ1-1; 7 nucleotides align to TRBD1. Germline assignment: CDR1 MNHEY and CDR2 SMNVEV (reference sequence). The length of the CDR3 is 16 residues. V trimming: 3 bases; J trimming: 0 bases; junction bases outside the gene matches: 7. CDR3 sequence: CASSFTGARLNTEAFF. CDR3 DNA sequence: TGTGCCAGCAGTTTTACAGGGGCCCGACTGAACACTGAAGCTTTCTTT.

A few counts support this clone. The V gene is TRBV12-3 or TRBV12-4, the J gene TRBJ1-2; D is ambiguous. The length of the CDR3 is 13 residues. The germline V and J ends were trimmed by 6 bases and 5 bases, with 13 bases remaining between them. Written as DNA, the CDR3 is TGTGCCAGCAGCAACAGACGGCTGTATGGCTACACCTTC. It translates to CASSNRRLYGYTF.

The chain joins TRBV18 to TRBJ1-3; TRBD1 matches 7 bases. The ends lost 4 bases at V and 2 bases at J; junction bases unmatched: 2. In germline, CDR1 is KGHSH, CDR2 LQKENI. This CDR3 comprises 14 residues. The DNA for the CDR3 is TGTGCCAGCTCACGTGGGACAGCTGGAAACACCATATATTTT. Amino acid sequence: CASSRGTAGNTIYF. The variable domain in full, with the rest retrieved from reference TRBV18 and TRBJ1-3, is NAGVMQNPRHLVRRRGQEARLRCSPMKGHSHVYWYRQLPEEGLKFMVYLQKENIIDESGMPKERFSAEFPKEGPSILRIQQVVRGDSAAYFCASSRGTAGNTIYFGEGSWLTVV.

The chain is built from TRBV27 and TRBJ1-2; tentatively, D is TRBD1 (5 bases). Trimming shortened V by 3 bases and J by 4 bases, and 12 bases separated the two germline ends. Germline loops: CDR1 MNHEY, CDR2 SMNVEV (reference sequence). There are 14 residues in the CDR3. Written as DNA, the CDR3 is TGTGCCAGCAGTTTTAGGGGAGGAGGCTATGGCTACACCTTC. This translates into CASSFRGGGYGYTF.

The chain links TRBV11-2 to TRBJ1-6; TRBD1 is a possible D gene (6 bases). The CDR3 runs to 19 residues. Germline CDR1 and CDR2: SGHAT and FQNNGV. Deletions cut 0 bases from V and 0 bases from J, with 15 bases between. The CDR3 is CASSLDRPGTSSYNSPLHF. As DNA, the CDR3 is TGTGCCAGCAGCTTAGATCGTCCAGGGACAAGCTCCTATAATTCACCCCTCCACTTT.

The chain recombines TRBV9 with TRBJ2-2, with TRBD1 matching over 9 bases. From germline, CDR1 is SGDLS and CDR2 YYNGEE. The CDR3 runs to 16 residues. V was pared by 0 bases and J by 4 bases, with 4 bases of the junction left unmatched. CDR3 region: CASSVVTGGITGELFF. The CDR3, as DNA: TGTGCCAGCAGCGTAGTCACAGGGGGCATCACCGGGGAGCTGTTTTTT.

V and J are TRBV7-3 and TRBJ1-2; 8 bases match TRBD1. CDR3 length equals 15 residues. The J segment lost 5 bases and the V segment lost 5 bases, leaving 10 bases of the junction unmatched. CDR1 SGHTA and CDR2 FQGTGA come from the germline V gene. The DNA for the CDR3 is TGTGCCAGCAGCCCGGGACAGGTTCTCAGATATGGCTACACCTTC. Amino acid sequence: CASSPGQVLRYGYTF.

This clone was found a few times. This chain connects TRBV5-6 to TRBJ1-2; D perhaps matches TRBD1 (5 bases). Trimming removed 4 bases from V and 2 bases from J, with 9 bases in between. The CDR3 has 13 residues. Germline V gene lookup returns CDR1 SGHDT and CDR2 YYEEEE. CDR3 amino acids: CASSGGLNYGYTF. CDR3 in DNA: TGTGCCAGCAGCGGGGGACTCAACTATGGCTACACCTTC.

The rearrangement joins TRBV28 to TRBJ1-1; TRBD1 is a possible D gene (5 bases). The germline CDR1 and CDR2 sequences are MDHEN and SYDVKM. V lost 3 bases and J lost 4, with 15 bases in between. The CDR3 loop spans 15 amino acids. CDR3 protein: CASSLGGWQGTEAFF. The DNA of the CDR3 is TGTGCCAGCAGTTTGGGGGGGTGGCAGGGCACTGAAGCTTTCTTT.

The chain employs TRBV5-1 and TRBJ1-2; no clear D. CDR3 length: 14 amino acids. Germline V lookup: CDR1 SGHRS, CDR2 YFSETQ. V was clipped by 2 bases and J by 4 bases, with 12 bases between them. Here the CDR3 reads CASSFRVDSYGYTF. The CDR3 DNA follows: TGCGCCAGCAGCTTCCGAGTTGATAGCTATGGCTACACCTTC.

The rearrangement joins TRBV3-1 (or the pseudogene TRBV3-2) to TRBJ2-3, with 8 bases identical to TRBD1. V lost 4 bases, J lost 6 bases, and 3 bases stayed unmatched. Germline values: CDR1 LGHDT, CDR2 YNNKEL (reference sequence). CDR3 size: 13 residues. The DNA of the CDR3 is TGTGCCAGCAGCCCTCGGACAGGGGATACGCAGTATTTT. This gives the protein CASSPRTGDTQYF.

The chain recombines TRBV6-5 with TRBJ2-1, with D maybe TRBD1 (7 bases). The V end was cut by 6 bases, the J end by 10 bases, with 13 bases between. The CDR3 has 12 residues. Germline CDR1 is MNHEY and CDR2 is SVGAGI. The CDR3 bases are TGTGCCAGCAGGCGACAGGGAGGAGAGCAGTTCTTC. This sequence encodes CASRRQGGEQFF.

Turning to this clone: This sample also contains other DNA sequences that code for the same CDR3. CDR3 sequence (DNA): TGTGCCAGCAGTTTTAGAGGCAATCAGCCCCAGCATTTT. Amino acids: CASSFRGNQPQHF. The J gene is TRBJ1-5, the V gene TRBV12-3 or TRBV12-4; the D is unclear. V lost 3 bases and J lost 2, with 5 bases in between. The CDR3 totals 13 residues.

The rearrangement links TRBV5-1 to TRBJ1-6, with a possible D match to TRBD1 (5 bases). The CDR3 consists of 14 residues. V lost 3 bases, J lost 7 bases, and 11 bases lay in between. Germline CDR1 is SGHRS and CDR2 is YFSETQ. The CDR3 DNA is TGCGCCAGCAGCTCCTCCGGGGGGAATTCACCCCTCCACTTT. Translated, it gives CASSSSGGNSPLHF.